This T cell receptor (beta chain) was retrieved from a study of CD8 T cells in Susac syndrome. 0.5 to 1 ug RNA was reverse transcribed with random hexamers. A multiplex approach, immunoSEQ multiplex PCR, amplified TCR beta CDR3 across 54 Vbeta and 13 Jbeta. Via MiXCR, TCRdb re-called the immunoSEQ multiplex PCR reads, giving one row per CDR3 protein. This table has about 120,000 distinct CDR3 sequences, about nine tenths appearing once. V was clipped by 5 bases and J by 3 bases; unmatched bases: 15. CDR3 length: 16 residues. The germline CDR1 and CDR2 sequences are SQVTM and ANQGSEA. Peripheral blood CD8+ and CD4+ T cells were profiled by TCR beta sequencing. The controls were healthy donors who were matched for age and sex. Negative magnetic isolation gave CD8+ and CD4+ cells; FACS enriched CD8+ TEMRA.

This receptor was obtained from a human donor in good health. The V gene is TRBV29-1, the J gene TRBJ2-7; 8 bases are a match to TRBD1. Material for sequencing was CD4+ T cells from PBMCs. CDR3 bases: TGCAGCGTTAGGACAGGGCTGGGGCGAACGGGCTACGAGCAGTACTTC. As protein: CSVRTGLGRTGYEQYF.